This T cell receptor beta chain derives from a study of T cell changes during pregnancy in multiple sclerosis. This CDR3 is built from 12 residues. V was shortened by 6 bases and J by 7 bases, with 15 bases between the two germline ends. Germline CDR1 is SQVTM and CDR2 is ANQGSEA. Method: immunoSEQ multiplex PCR; TCRdb's copy keeps in-frame clones and lacks some. Of under 25,000 clones listed, approximately 84% are singletons. Sequenced here: CD8+ T cells from peripheral blood mononuclear cells, sampled after pregnancy. The sequence derives from a female donor with multiple sclerosis, enrolled in a pregnancy study. The chain recombines TRBV29-1 with TRBJ1-2; D perhaps matches TRBD1 (5 bases). Written as DNA, the CDR3 is TGCAGCGTAGACGGACACGGACGTGGCTACACCTTC. Protein sequence: CSVDGHGRGYTF.